This T cell receptor (beta chain) was identified in a study of T-cell memory formation after mild COVID-19 (dated by TCRdb to the early 2020s). About the investigation overall: TCR sequence clusters from the two donors were found to be largely donor specific. In a couple of donors, T-cell clones that expanded and contracted after mild COVID-19 were followed by sequencing TCRalpha and TCRbeta repertoires longitudinally. The cohort was made up of two young adult volunteers, one female and one male, who were previously healthy. Results and caveats for the whole study, not just this receptor: The study included only a couple of mild cases, and larger cohorts that include severe cases with pre-infection samples were judged to be necessary. Balanced CD4/CD8 phenotypes were observed for clones contracting from day 15 to 85, whereas a bias towards CD4+ was observed for a second wave of clones expanding from day 15 to 37. Some responding clones were found in pre-infection memory, which suggests that pre-existing cross-reactive memory T cells took part in the SARS-CoV-2 response. Contracting CD4+ clones turned up mainly in the CM and EM memory subsets, whereas EMRA was where CD8+ clones were enriched. SARS-CoV-2 specificity was not confirmed for the second-wave clones peaking on day 37.

Sequencing instrument: Illumina NovaSeq 6000. Using 5'RACE with constant-segment primers, TCRalpha and TCRbeta cDNA libraries were constructed, with sample barcodes and unique molecular identifiers added in the process. Trizol reagent was used to extract RNA from every sample. The libraries were amplified in two PCR steps, and the second step added a second sample barcode and Illumina TruSeq adapters. Libraries were sequenced on an Illumina NovaSeq with 2 x 150 bp paired-end reads. Per the source publication's procedure: The reads were demultiplexed and collapsed into UMI-guided consensus sequences using migec v1.2.7. Using mixcr v2.1.11, UMI consensuses were aligned to TRA and TRB V and J templates and then assembled into clonotypes. A clonotype was counted as expanded or contracted only when both edgeR and NoisET called the clonotype significant, with the noise models trained on biological replicates. edgeR calls used a false discovery rate-adjusted p below 0.01 and a log2 fold-change threshold of 1. As an exploratory analysis of dynamics, PCA with hierarchical clustering was applied to max-normalized trajectories of the 1000 most abundant clonotypes. Separately sequenced CD4+ and CD8+ repertoires were used to assign the CD4 or CD8 phenotype of responding clones. TCRdb reworked the public reads: Q25 trimming with fastp, MiXCR clone assembly, productive beta chains retained. CDR3 protein sequences are deduplicated, and each keeps its most common genes and DNA. These V and J calls originate from TCRdb's pipeline instead of the authors' own analysis. The sample yields some 440,000 distinct CDR3 sequences; 20% to 25% were counted once. Roughly an eighth of the sample comes from the top ten.

Ficoll-Paque density gradient centrifugation was used to isolate PBMCs. Of note for this clonotype: Its antigen has not been determined. No base quality values were provided; no much bigger clone lies one nucleotide off.

The CDR3 goes from the cysteine to the phenylalanine over 10 residues. Only the CDR3 region is kept as DNA, spanning 30 bases read in frame from base 1. Trimming removed 6 bases from V and 5 bases from J, leaving 8 bases between the germline ends. For CDR1 and CDR2, the germline V gene lists SQVTM and ANQGSEA. The material sequenced was PBMCs or a T cell subset sorted from them (not recorded which). The chain is encoded by TRBV29-1 joined to TRBJ2-7, with TRBD2 tentatively as D gene (5 bases match). The TCR comes from an adult woman who had mild COVID-19 (a few samples of this study predate the infection). The sample titles of this study are shuffled in the database, so cell type and time point are left out; the donor was told from shared clones. The CDR3 region has the sequence CSVGVHEQYF. The DNA sequence follows: TGCAGCGTCGGGGTCCACGAGCAGTACTTC.